The present T cell receptor beta chain was sequenced within a study of graft-versus-host responses after intestinal transplantation. About the study: Recipients uniformly received anti-thymocyte globulin induction, followed by tacrolimus and steroids for approximately 3 years.

The CDR3 runs 13 residues. Trimming cost V 0 bases and J 6 bases, with 8 bases left between them. From germline, CDR1 is SEHNR and CDR2 FQNEAQ (reference sequence). General study results and limits: Some patients had graft-donor T cell macrochimerism, and their allografts showed high graft-versus-host to host-versus-graft clonal ratios. With peak circulating GvH clone levels came an association with early post-transplant HvG declines.

Clones were sequenced by immunoSEQ multiplex PCR, and TCRdb holds only the in-frame ones, with some missing. The table lists 80,000 to 100,000 clones, roughly 90% of them singletons. With regard to this clone: Its specificity is not known.

This sample comprised unstimulated CD4+ T cells sorted from spleen or lymph node cells, obtained before intestinal transplant. This TCR was sampled from a human donor who received an intestinal transplant. The chain employs TRBV7-9 and TRBJ1-1, with a tentative D call TRBD1 (6 bases). CDR3: CASSLAGGAEAFF. In DNA form, the CDR3 reads TGTGCCAGCAGCTTAGCAGGGGGGGCTGAAGCTTTCTTT.